This T cell receptor (beta chain) is from a study of graft-versus-host responses after intestinal transplantation. Looking at the study overall: Multivisceral, liver-intestinal, or isolated intestinal transplants were received by the recipients. Following induction with anti-thymocyte globulin, all recipients were given tacrolimus and steroids for about 3 years. Study-wide results and limits: Some GvH clones appeared in ileal mucosa or blood before recipient bone marrow.

Per the germline V gene, CDR1 is MNHNS and CDR2 is SASEGT. The CDR3 spans 14 residues. Trimming removed 2 bases from V and 8 bases from J, with 15 bases in between. The repertoire was sequenced with immunoSEQ multiplex PCR; TCRdb's copy has only in-frame clones and lacks some. The sample holds 13,000 to 15,000 clones, about 95% seen once. On this clone: Its antigen is unidentified.

The origin of this receptor is a human patient who received an intestinal transplant, so some T cells may come from the graft donor. The sequences come from PBMCs, collected 9 days after transplant. V is TRBV6-1 and J is TRBJ2-5; D is uncertain. CDR3 residues: CASSEIIGPRTQYF. CDR3 nucleotides: TGTGCCAGCAGTGAAATTATTGGACCGAGAACCCAGTACTTC.